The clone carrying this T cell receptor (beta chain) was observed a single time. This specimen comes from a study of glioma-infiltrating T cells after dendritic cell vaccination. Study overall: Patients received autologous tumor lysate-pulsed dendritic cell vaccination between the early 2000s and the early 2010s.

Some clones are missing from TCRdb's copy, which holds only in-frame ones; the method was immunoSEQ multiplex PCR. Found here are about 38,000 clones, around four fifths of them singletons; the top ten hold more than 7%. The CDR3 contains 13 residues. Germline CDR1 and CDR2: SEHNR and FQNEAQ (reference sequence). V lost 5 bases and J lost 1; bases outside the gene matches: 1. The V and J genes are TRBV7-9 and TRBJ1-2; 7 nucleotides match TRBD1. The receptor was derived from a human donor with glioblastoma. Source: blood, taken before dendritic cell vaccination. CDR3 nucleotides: TGTGCCAGCAGCGGGGACAGTAACTATGGCTACACCTTC. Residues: CASSGDSNYGYTF.